This entry is about one T cell receptor beta chain. The antigen is unknown. These data are taken from a study of T cell repertoires in cytomegalovirus infection. As for the study in general: CMV infection plus the matching HLA type was flagged by public TCR beta signatures.

Study-wide points: Carriage of CMV together with the relevant HLA was identifiable through cumulative public TCR beta family frequency. CMV-specific TCR beta clonotypes restricted by HLA-C were the ones dominating the ex vivo response.

V dropped 6 bases and J dropped 0 bases, with 12 bases sitting between them. The CDR3 totals 15 residues. Per the germline V gene, CDR1 is DFQATT and CDR2 is SNEGSKA (reference sequence). TCRdb re-analysed the reads in MiXCR, keeping a single row per CDR3 protein. The sample contains about 190,000 distinct CDR3 sequences, 28% of which appear only once. This receptor was obtained from a human donor in good health (CMV status not recorded). Some clones in this sample may be carry-over from other donors' samples. The chain recombines TRBV20-1 with TRBJ2-6, with D tentatively TRBD1 or TRBD2 (5 bases each). Sequencing used PBMCs. DNA for the CDR3: TGCAGTGCGGAGGCAGGGAACTCTGGGGCCAACGTCCTGACTTTC. It specifies CSAEAGNSGANVLTF.